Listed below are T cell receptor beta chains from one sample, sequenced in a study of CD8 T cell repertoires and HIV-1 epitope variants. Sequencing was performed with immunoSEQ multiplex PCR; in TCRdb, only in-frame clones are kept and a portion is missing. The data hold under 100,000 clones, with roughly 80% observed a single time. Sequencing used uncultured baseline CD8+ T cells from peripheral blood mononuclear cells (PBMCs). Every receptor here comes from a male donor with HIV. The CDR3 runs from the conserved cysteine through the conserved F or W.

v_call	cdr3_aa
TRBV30	CAWSPGQGNYEQYF
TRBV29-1	CSVEEPRGTEAFF
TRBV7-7	CASSRQGQETQYF
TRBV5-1	CASSSLDTGELFF
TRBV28	CASSLGLAGGFSYNEQFF
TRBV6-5	CASSNTHPAKNIQYF
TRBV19	CATTGMITEAFF
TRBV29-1	CSVSPDVNTGELFF
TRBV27	CASSGANEKLFF
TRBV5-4	CASSLNSGQNYGYTF
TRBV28	CASEGQSYGYTF
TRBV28	CASSWGSVEQFF
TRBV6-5	CASSYGSGRVHEQFF
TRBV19	CASRIPPDNEQFF
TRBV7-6	CASRASSGAYNEQFF
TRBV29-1	CSVLPDRVYGYTF
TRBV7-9	CASSFGQPEPYGYTF
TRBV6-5	CASSSDRLRQPQHF
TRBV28	CAGATTGDEQFF
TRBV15	CATSRRSGTRTDTQYF
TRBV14	CASSRIGTDTQYF
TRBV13	CASSSPGLAVVSPDTDTQYF
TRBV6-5	CASRDGSTYEQYF
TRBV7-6	CASSNSRDEQYF
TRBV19	CASTDRAYEQYF
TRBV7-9	CASSVTGTSGTDTQYF
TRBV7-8	CASNQGGASSGNTIYF
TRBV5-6	CASSLVAGQPAPSLHF
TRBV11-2	CASSSSLAGATYNEQFF
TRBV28	CASSLVPDTEAFF
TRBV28	CASKKQGFNYGYTF
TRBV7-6	CASSLLRGTTEAFF
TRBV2	CASSDSRGDEKLFF
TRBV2	CASSRGYEQYF
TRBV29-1	CSVGSLADQETQYF
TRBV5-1	CASSLSGQGPTTDTQYF
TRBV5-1	CASSGGQVRLDEQYF